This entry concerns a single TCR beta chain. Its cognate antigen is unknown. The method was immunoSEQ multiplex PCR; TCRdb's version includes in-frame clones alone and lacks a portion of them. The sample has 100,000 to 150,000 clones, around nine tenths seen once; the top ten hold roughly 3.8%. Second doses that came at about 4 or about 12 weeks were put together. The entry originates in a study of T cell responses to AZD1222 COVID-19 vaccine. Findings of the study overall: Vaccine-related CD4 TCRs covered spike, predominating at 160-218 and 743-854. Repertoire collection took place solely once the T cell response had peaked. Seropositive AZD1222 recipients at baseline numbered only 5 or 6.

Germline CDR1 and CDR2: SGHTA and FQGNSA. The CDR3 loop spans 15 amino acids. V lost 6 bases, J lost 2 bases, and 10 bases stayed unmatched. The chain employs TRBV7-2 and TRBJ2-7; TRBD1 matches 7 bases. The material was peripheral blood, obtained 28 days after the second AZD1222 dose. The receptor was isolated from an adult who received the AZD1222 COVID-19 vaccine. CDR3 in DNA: TGTGCCAGCAGTCTCCTCCGGGACAGCCCCTACGAGCAGTACTTC. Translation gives CASSLLRDSPYEQYF.